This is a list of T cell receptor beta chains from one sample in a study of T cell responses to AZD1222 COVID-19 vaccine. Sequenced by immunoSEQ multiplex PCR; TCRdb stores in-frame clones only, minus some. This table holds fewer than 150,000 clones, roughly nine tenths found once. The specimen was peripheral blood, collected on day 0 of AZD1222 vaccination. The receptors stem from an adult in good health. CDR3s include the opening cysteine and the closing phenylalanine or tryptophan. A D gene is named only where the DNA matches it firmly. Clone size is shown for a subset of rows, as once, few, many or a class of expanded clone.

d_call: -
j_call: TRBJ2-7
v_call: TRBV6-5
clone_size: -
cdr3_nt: TGTGCCAGCAGGCAGGGGCCAAGCTCCTACGAGCAGTACTTC
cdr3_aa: CASRQGPSSYEQYF

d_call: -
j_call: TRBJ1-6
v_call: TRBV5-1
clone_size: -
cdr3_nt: TGCGCCAGCAGCCCCCTTTCCGGGGCGAATTCACCCCTCCACTTT
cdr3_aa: CASSPLSGANSPLHF

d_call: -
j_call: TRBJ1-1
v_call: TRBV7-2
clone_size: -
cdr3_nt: TGTGCCAGCAGCTTAGTATCCAGGAACACTGAAGCTTTCTTT
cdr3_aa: CASSLVSRNTEAFF

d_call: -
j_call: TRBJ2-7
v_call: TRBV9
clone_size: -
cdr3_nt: TGTGCCAGCAGCGTAGATGTCACCGGGGAGGAGCAGTACTTC
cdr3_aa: CASSVDVTGEEQYF

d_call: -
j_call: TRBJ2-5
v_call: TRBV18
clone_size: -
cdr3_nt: TGTGCCAGCTCACCGGGGACTGTCGAGACCCAGTACTTC
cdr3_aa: CASSPGTVETQYF

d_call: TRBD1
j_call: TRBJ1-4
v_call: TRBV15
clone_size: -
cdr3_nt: TGTGCCACCAGCGGACCGGGACAGGGGGGTCAAGGTGAAAAACTGTTTTTT
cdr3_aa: CATSGPGQGGQGEKLFF

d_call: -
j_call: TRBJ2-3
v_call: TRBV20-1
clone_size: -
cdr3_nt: TGCAGTGCCCTACTAGGGGATACGCAGTATTTT
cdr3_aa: CSALLGDTQYF

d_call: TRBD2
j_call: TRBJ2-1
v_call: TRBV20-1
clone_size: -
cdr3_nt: TGCAGTGCTAGTGCCCTAGCGGGAGTAAGGAAGGTATATGAGCAGTTCTTC
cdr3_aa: CSASALAGVRKVYEQFF

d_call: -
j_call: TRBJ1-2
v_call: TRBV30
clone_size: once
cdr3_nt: TGTGCCTGGAGTGGGGAAGTCGGCCCTAACTATGGCTACACCTTC
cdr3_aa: CAWSGEVGPNYGYTF

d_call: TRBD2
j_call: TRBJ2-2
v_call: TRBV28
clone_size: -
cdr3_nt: TGTGCCAGCAGTCTCGACCTAGCGGGAATTAACACCGGGGAGCTGTTTTTT
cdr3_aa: CASSLDLAGINTGELFF

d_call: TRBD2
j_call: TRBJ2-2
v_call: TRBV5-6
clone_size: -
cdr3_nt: TGTGCCAGCAGCTTGGCCGGGACTAGCGGGGGGGCCGACGGGGAGCTGTTTTTT
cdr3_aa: CASSLAGTSGGADGELFF

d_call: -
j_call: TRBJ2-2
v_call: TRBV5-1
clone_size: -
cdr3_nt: TGCGCCAGCAGCTATGGGGGGGGCCAGTACACCGGGGAGCTGTTTTTT
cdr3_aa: CASSYGGGQYTGELFF

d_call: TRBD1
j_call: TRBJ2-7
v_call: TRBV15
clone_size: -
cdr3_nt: TGTGCCACCAGCGGAATGGACAGGGCCGAGCAGTACTTC
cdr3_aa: CATSGMDRAEQYF

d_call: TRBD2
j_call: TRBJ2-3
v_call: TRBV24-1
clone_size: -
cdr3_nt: TGTGCCACCACTAGCGGGAGGGCCACAGATACGCAGTATTTT
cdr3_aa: CATTSGRATDTQYF

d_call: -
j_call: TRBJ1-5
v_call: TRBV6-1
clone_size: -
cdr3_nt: TGTGCCAGCAGTGATTTCCAGGTGAGCAATCAGCCCCAGCATTTT
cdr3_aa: CASSDFQVSNQPQHF

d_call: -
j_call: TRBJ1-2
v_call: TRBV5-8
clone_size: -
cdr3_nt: TGTGCCAGCCTATGGGTGGTAAATGGCTACACCTTC
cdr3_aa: CASLWVVNGYTF

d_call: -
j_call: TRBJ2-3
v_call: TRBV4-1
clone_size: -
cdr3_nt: TGCGCCAGCAGCCTGGAAGCAGATACGCAGTATTTT
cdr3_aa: CASSLEADTQYF

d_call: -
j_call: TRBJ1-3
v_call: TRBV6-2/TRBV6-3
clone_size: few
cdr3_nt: TGTGCCAGCAGTTACTCGACAGGTTACTCTGGAAACACCATATATTTT
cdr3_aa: CASSYSTGYSGNTIYF

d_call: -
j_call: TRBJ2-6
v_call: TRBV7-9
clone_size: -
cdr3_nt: TGTGCCAGCAGCTTAACTTGGGCAGGTGATAGCTCTGGGGCCAACGTCCTGACTTTC
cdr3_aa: CASSLTWAGDSSGANVLTF

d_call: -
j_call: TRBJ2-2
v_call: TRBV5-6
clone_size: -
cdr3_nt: TGTGCCAGCAGCCGGACAGATTATAACACCGGGGAGCTGTTTTTT
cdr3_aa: CASSRTDYNTGELFF

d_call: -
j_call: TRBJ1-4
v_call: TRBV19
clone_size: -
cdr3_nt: TGTGCCAGTAGTAAGGGGAGATCTAATGAAAAACTGTTTTTT
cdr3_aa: CASSKGRSNEKLFF

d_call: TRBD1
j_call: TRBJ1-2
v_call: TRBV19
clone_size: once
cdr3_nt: TGTGCCAGCACCCCTACACAGGGGGCGGGTGGCTACACCTTC
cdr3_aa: CASTPTQGAGGYTF

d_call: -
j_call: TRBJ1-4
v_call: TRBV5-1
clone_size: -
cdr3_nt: TGCGCCAGCAGCTCGGGGGAGCAGACTAATGAAAAACTGTTTTTT
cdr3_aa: CASSSGEQTNEKLFF

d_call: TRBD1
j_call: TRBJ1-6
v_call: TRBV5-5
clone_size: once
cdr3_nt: TGTGCCAGCAGCCTCCCGGGACAGGGGATAACCCTCCACTTT
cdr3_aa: CASSLPGQGITLHF